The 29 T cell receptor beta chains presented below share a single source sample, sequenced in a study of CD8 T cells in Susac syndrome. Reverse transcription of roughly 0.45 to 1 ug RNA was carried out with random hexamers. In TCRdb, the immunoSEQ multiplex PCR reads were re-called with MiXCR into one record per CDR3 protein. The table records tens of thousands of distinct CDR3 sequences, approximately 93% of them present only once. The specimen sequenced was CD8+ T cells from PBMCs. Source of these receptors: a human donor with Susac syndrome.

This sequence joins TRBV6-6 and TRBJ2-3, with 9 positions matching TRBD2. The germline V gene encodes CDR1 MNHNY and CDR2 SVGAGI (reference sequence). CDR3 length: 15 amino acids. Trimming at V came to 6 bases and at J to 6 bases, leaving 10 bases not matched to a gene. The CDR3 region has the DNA TGTGCCAGCAGCCCCAGGGCGGGGGGGCCCGATACGCAGTATTTT. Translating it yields CASSPRAGGPDTQYF.

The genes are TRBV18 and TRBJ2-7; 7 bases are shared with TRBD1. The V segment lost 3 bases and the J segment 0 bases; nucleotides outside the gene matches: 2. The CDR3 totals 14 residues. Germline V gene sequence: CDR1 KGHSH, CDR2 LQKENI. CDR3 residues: CASSPDRLSYEQYF. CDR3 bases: TGTGCCAGCTCACCGGACAGGCTCTCCTACGAGCAGTACTTC.

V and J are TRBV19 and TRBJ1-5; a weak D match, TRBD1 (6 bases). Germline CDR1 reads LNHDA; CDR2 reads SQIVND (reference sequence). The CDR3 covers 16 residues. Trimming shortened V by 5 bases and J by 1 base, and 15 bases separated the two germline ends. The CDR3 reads CASSSHREGSNQPQHF. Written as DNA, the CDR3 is TGTGCCAGTAGTTCCCACAGGGAGGGCAGCAATCAGCCCCAGCATTTT.

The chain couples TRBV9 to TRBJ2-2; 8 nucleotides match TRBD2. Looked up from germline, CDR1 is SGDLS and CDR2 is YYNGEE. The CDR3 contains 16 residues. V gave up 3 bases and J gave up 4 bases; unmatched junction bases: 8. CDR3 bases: TGTGCCAGCAGCGAGGAAGCGGGGGCATTCACCGGGGAGCTGTTTTTT. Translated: CASSEEAGAFTGELFF.

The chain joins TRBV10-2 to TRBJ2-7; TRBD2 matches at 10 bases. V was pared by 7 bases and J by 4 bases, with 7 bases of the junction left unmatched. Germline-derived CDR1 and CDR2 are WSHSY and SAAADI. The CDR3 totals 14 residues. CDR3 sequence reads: CASNPGLAQYEQYF. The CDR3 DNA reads TGCGCCAGCAATCCGGGACTAGCGCAATACGAGCAGTACTTC.

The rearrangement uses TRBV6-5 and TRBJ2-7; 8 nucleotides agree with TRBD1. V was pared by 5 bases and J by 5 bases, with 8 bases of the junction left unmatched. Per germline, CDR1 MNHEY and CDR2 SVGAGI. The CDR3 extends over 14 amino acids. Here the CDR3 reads CASSPTGVPHEQYF. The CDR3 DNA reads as TGTGCCAGCAGTCCGACAGGGGTACCGCACGAGCAGTACTTC.

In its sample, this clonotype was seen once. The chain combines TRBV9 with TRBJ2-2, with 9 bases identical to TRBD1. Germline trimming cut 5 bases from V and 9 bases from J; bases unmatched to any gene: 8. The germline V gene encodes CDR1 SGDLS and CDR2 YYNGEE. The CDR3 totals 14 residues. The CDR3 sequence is CASRAGQGNRELFF. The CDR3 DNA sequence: TGTGCCAGCAGGGCGGGACAGGGTAATCGGGAGCTGTTTTTT. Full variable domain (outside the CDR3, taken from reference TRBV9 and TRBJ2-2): DSGVTQTPKHLITATGQRVTLRCSPRSGDLSVYWYQQSLDQGLQFLIQYYNGEERAKGNILERFSAQQFPDLHSELNLSSLELGDSALYFCASRAGQGNRELFFGEGSRLTVL.

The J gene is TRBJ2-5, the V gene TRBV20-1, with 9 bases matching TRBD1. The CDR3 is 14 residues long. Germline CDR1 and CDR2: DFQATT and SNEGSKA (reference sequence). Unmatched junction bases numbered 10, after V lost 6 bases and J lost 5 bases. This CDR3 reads CSAWGQGLRETQYF. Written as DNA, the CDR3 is TGCAGTGCCTGGGGACAGGGACTGCGGGAGACCCAGTACTTC.

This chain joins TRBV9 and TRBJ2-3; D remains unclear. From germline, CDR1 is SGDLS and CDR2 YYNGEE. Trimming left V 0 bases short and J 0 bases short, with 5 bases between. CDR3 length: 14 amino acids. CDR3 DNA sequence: TGTGCCAGCAGCGTAGCGAAGAGCACAGATACGCAGTATTTT. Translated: CASSVAKSTDTQYF.

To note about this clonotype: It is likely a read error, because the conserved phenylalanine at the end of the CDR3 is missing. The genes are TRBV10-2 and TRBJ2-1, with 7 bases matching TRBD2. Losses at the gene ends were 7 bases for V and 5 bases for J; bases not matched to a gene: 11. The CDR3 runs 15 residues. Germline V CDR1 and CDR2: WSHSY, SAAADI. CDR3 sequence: CASTLPGGLNNEQFV. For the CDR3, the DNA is TGCGCCAGCACCCTTCCGGGGGGTCTCAACAATGAGCAGTTCGTC.

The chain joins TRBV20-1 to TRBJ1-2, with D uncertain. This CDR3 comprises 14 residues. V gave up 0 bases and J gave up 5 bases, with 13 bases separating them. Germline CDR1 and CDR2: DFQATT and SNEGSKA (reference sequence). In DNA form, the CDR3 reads TGCAGTGCTAGAGAATTCAGTCCCGGTTATGGCTACACCTTC. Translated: CSAREFSPGYGYTF.

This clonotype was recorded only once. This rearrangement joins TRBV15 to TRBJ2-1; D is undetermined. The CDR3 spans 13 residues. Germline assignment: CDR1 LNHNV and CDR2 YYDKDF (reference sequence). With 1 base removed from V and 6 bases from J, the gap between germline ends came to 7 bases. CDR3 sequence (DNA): TGTGCCACCAGCAGAGCGGGCCTCAATGAGCAGTTCTTC. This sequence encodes CATSRAGLNEQFF.

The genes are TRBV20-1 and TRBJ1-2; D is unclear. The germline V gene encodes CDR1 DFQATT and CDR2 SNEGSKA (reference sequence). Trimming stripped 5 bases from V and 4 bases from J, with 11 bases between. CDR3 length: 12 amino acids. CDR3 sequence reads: CSAPYGSYGYTF. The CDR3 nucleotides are TGCAGTGCTCCATACGGCAGCTATGGCTACACCTTC.

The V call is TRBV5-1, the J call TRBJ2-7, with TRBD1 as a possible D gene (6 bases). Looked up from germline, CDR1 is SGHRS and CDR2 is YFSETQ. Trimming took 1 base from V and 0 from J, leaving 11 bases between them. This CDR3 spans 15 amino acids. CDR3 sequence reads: CASSLRGSSSYEQYF. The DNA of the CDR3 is TGCGCCAGCAGCTTGAGGGGGAGCAGCTCCTACGAGCAGTACTTC.

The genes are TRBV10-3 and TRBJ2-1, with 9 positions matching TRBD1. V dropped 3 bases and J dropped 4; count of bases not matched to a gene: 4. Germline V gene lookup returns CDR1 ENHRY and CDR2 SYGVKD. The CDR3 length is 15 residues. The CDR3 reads CAISEPGQGYNEQFF. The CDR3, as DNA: TGTGCCATCAGTGAACCGGGACAGGGATACAATGAGCAGTTCTTC.

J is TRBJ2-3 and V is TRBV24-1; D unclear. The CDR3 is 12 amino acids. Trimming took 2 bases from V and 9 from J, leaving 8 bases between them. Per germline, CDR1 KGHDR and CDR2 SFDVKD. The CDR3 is CATSDSPLTQYF. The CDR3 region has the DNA TGTGCCACCAGTGATTCCCCTCTAACGCAGTATTTT.

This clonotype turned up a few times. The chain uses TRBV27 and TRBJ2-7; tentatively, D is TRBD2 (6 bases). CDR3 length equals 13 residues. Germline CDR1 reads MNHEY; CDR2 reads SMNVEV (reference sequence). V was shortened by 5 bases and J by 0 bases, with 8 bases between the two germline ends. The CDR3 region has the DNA TGTGCCAGCAGTCCGGGAGCCTCCTACGAGCAGTACTTC. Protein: CASSPGASYEQYF.

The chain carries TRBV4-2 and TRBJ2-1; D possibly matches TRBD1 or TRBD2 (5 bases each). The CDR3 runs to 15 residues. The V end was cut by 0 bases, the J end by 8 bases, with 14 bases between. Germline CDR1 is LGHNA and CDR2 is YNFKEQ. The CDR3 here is CASSQERRWDHEQFF. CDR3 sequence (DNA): TGTGCCAGCAGCCAAGAACGGAGATGGGACCATGAGCAGTTCTTC.

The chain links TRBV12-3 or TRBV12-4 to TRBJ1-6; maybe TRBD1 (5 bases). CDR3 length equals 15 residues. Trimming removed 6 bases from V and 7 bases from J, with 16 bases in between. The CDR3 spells CASSLTPPGNSPLHF. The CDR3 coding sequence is TGTGCCAGCAGCTTGACCCCTCCAGGGAATTCACCCCTCCACTTT.

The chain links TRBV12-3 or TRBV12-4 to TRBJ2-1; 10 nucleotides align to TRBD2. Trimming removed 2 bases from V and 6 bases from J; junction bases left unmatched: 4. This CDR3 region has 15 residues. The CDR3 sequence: CASSLIAGGINEQFF. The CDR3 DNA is TGTGCCAGCAGTTTAATAGCGGGGGGTATCAATGAGCAGTTCTTC.

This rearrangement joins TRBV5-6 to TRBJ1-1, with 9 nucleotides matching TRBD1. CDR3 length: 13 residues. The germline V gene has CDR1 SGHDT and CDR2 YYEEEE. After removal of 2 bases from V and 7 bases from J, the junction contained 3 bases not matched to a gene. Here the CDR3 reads CASSFGTGYEAFF. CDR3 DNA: TGTGCCAGCAGCTTCGGGACAGGGTATGAAGCTTTCTTT. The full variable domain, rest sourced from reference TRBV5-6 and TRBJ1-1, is DAGVTQSPTHLIKTRGQQVTLRCSPKSGHDTVSWYQQALGQGPQFIFQYYEEEERQRGNFPDRFSGHQFPNYSSELNVNALLLGDSALYLCASSFGTGYEAFFGQGTRLTVV.

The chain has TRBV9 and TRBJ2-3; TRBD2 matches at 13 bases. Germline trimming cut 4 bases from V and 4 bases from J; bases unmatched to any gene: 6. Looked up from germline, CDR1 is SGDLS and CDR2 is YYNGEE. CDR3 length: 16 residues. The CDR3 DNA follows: TGTGCCAGCAGCCCTGGGACTAGCGGGGTCCCAGATACGCAGTATTTT. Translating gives CASSPGTSGVPDTQYF.

CDR3 amino acids: CSARLRILAGAEGGEQYF. The CDR3 coding sequence is TGCAGTGCTAGGCTGAGAATACTAGCGGGGGCGGAAGGGGGCGAGCAGTACTTC. This sequence joins TRBV20-1 and TRBJ2-7; 11 positions match TRBD2. The CDR3 sequence is 18 residues long. V dropped 3 bases and J dropped 6; count of bases not matched to a gene: 19. Germline values: CDR1 DFQATT, CDR2 SNEGSKA (reference sequence).

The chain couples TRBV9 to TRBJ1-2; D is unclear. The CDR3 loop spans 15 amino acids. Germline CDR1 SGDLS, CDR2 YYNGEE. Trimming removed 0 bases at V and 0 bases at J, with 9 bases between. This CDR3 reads CASSVGQATNYGYTF. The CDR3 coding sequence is TGTGCCAGCAGCGTAGGTCAGGCTACTAACTATGGCTACACCTTC.

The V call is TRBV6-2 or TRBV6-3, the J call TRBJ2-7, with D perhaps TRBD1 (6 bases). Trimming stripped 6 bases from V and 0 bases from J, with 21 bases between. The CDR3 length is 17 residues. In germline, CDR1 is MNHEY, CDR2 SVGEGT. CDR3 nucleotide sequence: TGTGCCAGCAGCTTCGGGACACAGGGTCCCCCCTCCTACGAGCAGTACTTC. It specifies CASSFGTQGPPSYEQYF.

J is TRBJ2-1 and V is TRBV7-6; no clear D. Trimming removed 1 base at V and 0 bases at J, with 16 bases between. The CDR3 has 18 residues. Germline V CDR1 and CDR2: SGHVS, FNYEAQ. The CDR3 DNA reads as TGTGCCAGCAGCTTAGGTGGTTTTACACAGCTCTCCTACAATGAGCAGTTCTTC. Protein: CASSLGGFTQLSYNEQFF.

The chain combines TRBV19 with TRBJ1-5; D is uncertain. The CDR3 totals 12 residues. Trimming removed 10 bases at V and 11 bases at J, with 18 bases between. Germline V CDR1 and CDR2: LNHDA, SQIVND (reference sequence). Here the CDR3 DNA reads TGTGCCACCTTAGACGGAACCCTCGCCCAGCATTTT. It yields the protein CATLDGTLAQHF.

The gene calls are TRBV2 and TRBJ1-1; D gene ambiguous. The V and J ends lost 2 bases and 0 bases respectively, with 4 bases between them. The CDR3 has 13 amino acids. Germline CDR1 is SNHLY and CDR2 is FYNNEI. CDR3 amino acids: CASSESVNTEAFF. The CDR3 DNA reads TGTGCCAGCAGTGAATCGGTGAACACTGAAGCTTTCTTT.

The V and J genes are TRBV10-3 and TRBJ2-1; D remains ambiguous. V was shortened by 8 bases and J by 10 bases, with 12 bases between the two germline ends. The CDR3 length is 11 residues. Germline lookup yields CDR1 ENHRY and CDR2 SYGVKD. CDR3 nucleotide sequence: TGTGCCATCCGCCAGGATCGGGAGCAGTTCTTC. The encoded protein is CAIRQDREQFF.